Following are 18 T cell receptor beta chains from one sample sequenced in a study of vaccination effects on CD4 cells after COVID-19. Sequenced by immunoSEQ multiplex PCR; TCRdb stores in-frame clones only, minus some. This sample has 50,000 to 65,000 clones, with approximately 79% found just once. For these TCRs, the target antigens are not known. CD4+ T cells specific for antigen were expanded with viral peptide pools by the ViraFEST assay before sequencing. CD4+ T cells were isolated after about eleven days of culture. Sequenced here: CD4+ T cells from PBMCs cultured with HCoV-229E spike peptides, sampled before COVID-19 vaccination. The receptor source for this set is a human donor who received a COVID-19 vaccine.

The V gene is TRBV15, the J gene TRBJ1-2, with D hard to call. The CDR3 extends over 13 amino acids. V was clipped by 3 bases and J by 2 bases, with 7 bases between them. Germline values: CDR1 LNHNV, CDR2 YYDKDF (reference sequence). CDR3 in DNA: TGTGCCACCAGCAGGGAACAGAACTATGGCTACACCTTC. Amino acid sequence: CATSREQNYGYTF.

The chain joins TRBV6-5 to TRBJ1-1; D gene uncertain. The V gene lost 2 bases and the J gene lost 0 bases, with 4 bases spanning the gap. The CDR3 contains 13 residues. CDR1 is MNHEY and CDR2 is SVGAGI in the germline V gene. DNA for the CDR3: TGTGCCAGCAGTTACGAGTTGAACACTGAAGCTTTCTTT. Translation gives CASSYELNTEAFF.

The rearrangement links TRBV6-1 to TRBJ1-5, with D hard to call. The CDR3 runs 16 residues. Germline CDR1 MNHNS, CDR2 SASEGT. The germline V and J ends were trimmed by 1 base and 0 bases, with 10 bases remaining between them. The CDR3: CASSEVHWNSNQPQHF. The CDR3 DNA is TGTGCCAGCAGTGAAGTCCACTGGAATAGCAATCAGCCCCAGCATTTT.

Remarks on this clone: This specimen includes other DNA sequences encoding the same CDR3. The V call is TRBV18, the J call TRBJ2-3, with D tentatively TRBD1 or TRBD2 (5 bases each). The CDR3 runs 14 residues. The V gene lost 3 bases and the J gene lost 1 base, with 8 bases spanning the gap. Germline V gene data show CDR1 as KGHSH and CDR2 as LQKENI. For the CDR3, the DNA is TGTGCCAGCTCACCGGGACGCGGCACAGATACGCAGTATTTT. Its protein product is CASSPGRGTDTQYF.

J is TRBJ1-2 and V is TRBV6-5; 8 bases map to TRBD1. The CDR3 totals 12 residues. Germline lookup yields CDR1 MNHEY and CDR2 SVGAGI. Trimming took 5 bases from V and 7 from J; bases not matched to a gene: 3. CDR3 loop: CASSTDRGGYTF. The CDR3 DNA is TGTGCCAGCAGTACCGACAGGGGTGGCTACACCTTC.

The genes are TRBV12-3 or TRBV12-4 and TRBJ1-2; D might be TRBD1 (5 bases). With 8 bases removed from V and 4 bases from J, the gap between germline ends came to 14 bases. The CDR3 runs to 13 residues. The CDR3 sequence: CASWPGQGYGYTF. Here the CDR3 DNA reads TGTGCCAGCTGGCCGGGGCAAGGCTATGGCTACACCTTC.

The chain employs TRBV7-9 and TRBJ2-5, with 8 bases that match TRBD1. Germline V gene data show CDR1 as SEHNR and CDR2 as FQNEAQ (reference sequence). Germline trimming cut 5 bases from V and 5 bases from J; bases unmatched to any gene: 7. The CDR3 length is 14 residues. As DNA, the CDR3 is TGTGCCAGCAGCCGGACAGGGTTACAGGAGACCCAGTACTTC. Translating gives CASSRTGLQETQYF. Drawing the rest from reference TRBV7-9 and TRBJ2-5, the complete variable domain is DTGVSQNPRHKITKRGQNVTFRCDPISEHNRLYWYRQTLGQGPEFLTYFQNEAQLEKSRLLSDRFSAERPKGSFSTLEIQRTEQGDSAMYLCASSRTGLQETQYFGPGTRLLVL.

The DNA for the CDR3 is TGTGCCAGCAGCTTAACGGGACAGGGCTACACAGATACGCAGTATTTT. Translated: CASSLTGQGYTDTQYF. The chain employs TRBV11-2 and TRBJ2-3, with 9 bases matching TRBD1. Germline V gives CDR1 SGHAT, CDR2 FQNNGV. The CDR3 spans 16 residues. Trimming took 2 bases from V and 2 from J; bases not matched to a gene: 5.

As concerns this clone: Within the sample, other DNA sequences also encode this same CDR3. This chain connects TRBV9 to TRBJ2-1, with D hard to call. Germline loops: CDR1 SGDLS, CDR2 YYNGEE. CDR3 length: 13 amino acids. The V and J ends lost 2 bases and 4 bases respectively, with 7 bases between them. The CDR3 sequence: CASSVAAYNEQFF. In DNA form, the CDR3 reads TGTGCCAGCAGCGTCGCAGCTTACAATGAGCAGTTCTTC.

This chain joins TRBV14 and TRBJ2-5; the D gene could be TRBD1 or TRBD2 (6 bases each). Trimming pared 3 bases from V and 1 base from J, leaving 12 bases between. This CDR3 region has 15 residues. Germline loops: CDR1 SGHDN, CDR2 FVKESK. CDR3 coding DNA: TGTGCCAGCAGCCAGGGCGGGACATCCCAAGAGACCCAGTACTTC. This codes for CASSQGGTSQETQYF.

This chain uses TRBV6-5 with TRBJ1-5; D is undetermined. Germline loops: CDR1 MNHEY, CDR2 SVGAGI. The CDR3 length is 15 residues. The V end was cut by 6 bases, the J end by 2 bases, with 14 bases between. The CDR3, as DNA: TGTGCCAGCAGCCCCCGATTTGTGGGCAATCAGCCCCAGCATTTT. Translating gives CASSPRFVGNQPQHF.

This chain links TRBV29-1 with TRBJ2-2; TRBD1 matches 7 bases. Germline loops: CDR1 SQVTM, CDR2 ANQGSEA. The CDR3 has 14 residues. The J segment lost 1 base and the V segment lost 7 bases, leaving 6 bases of the junction unmatched. The CDR3 loop is CSARGQENTGELFF. Written as DNA, the CDR3 is TGCAGCGCCCGTGGACAGGAGAACACCGGGGAGCTGTTTTTT.

The rearrangement joins TRBV2 to TRBJ1-1, with D hard to call. The CDR3 covers 13 residues. Per germline, CDR1 SNHLY and CDR2 FYNNEI. Trimming pared 3 bases from V and 6 bases from J, leaving 11 bases between. The CDR3 nucleotides read TGTGCCAGCAGTGATGAAATTATAGCTGAAGCTTTCTTT. Protein: CASSDEIIAEAFF.

This chain links TRBV28 with TRBJ2-7, with 8 bases that match TRBD1. CDR1 is MDHEN, CDR2 SYDVKM, per germline. The CDR3 runs to 15 residues. The ends lost 3 bases at V and 1 base at J; junction bases unmatched: 5. The CDR3 bases are TGTGCCAGCAGTTTGACAGGGGTCGGTTCCTACGAGCAGTACGTC. This sequence encodes CASSLTGVGSYEQYV.

In this sample, this clone turned up a few times. CDR3: CASSPRSGGGPGETQYF. The DNA of the CDR3 is TGTGCCAGCAGCCCCCGGTCTGGCGGGGGGCCAGGGGAGACCCAGTACTTC. The chain couples TRBV9 to TRBJ2-5; the match to TRBD2 covers 8 bases. Losses at the gene ends were 4 bases for V and 5 bases for J; bases not matched to a gene: 16. CDR1 is SGDLS, CDR2 YYNGEE, per germline. This CDR3 region has 17 residues.

This clone has only a few counts. This rearrangement joins TRBV9 to TRBJ2-2; D is uncertain. V lost 0 bases and J 3 bases, leaving 9 bases between the germline ends. CDR1 SGDLS and CDR2 YYNGEE come from the germline V gene. The CDR3 has 15 residues. CDR3 DNA: TGTGCCAGCAGCGTAGAGATCGCAGACACCGGGGAGCTGTTTTTT. This codes for CASSVEIADTGELFF.

The chain combines TRBV19 with TRBJ1-2, with TRBD1 as a possible D gene (5 bases). Germline V CDR1 and CDR2: LNHDA, SQIVND (reference sequence). The V and J ends lost 4 bases and 8 bases respectively, with 20 bases between them. CDR3 length: 15 amino acids. CDR3: CASSRLRDLQGGYTF. The CDR3 bases are TGTGCCAGTAGTAGGCTCCGGGACCTCCAAGGGGGCTACACCTTC. The full variable domain, its missing parts supplied by reference TRBV19 and TRBJ1-2, is DGGITQSPKYLFRKEGQNVTLSCEQNLNHDAMYWYRQDPGQGLRLIYYSQIVNDFQKGDIAEGYSVSREKKESFPLTVTSAQKNPTAFYLCASSRLRDLQGGYTFGSGTRLTVV.

This chain uses TRBV5-4 with TRBJ2-1; 14 bases match TRBD2. V lost 3 bases and J lost 4; bases outside the gene matches: 3. Per the germline V gene, CDR1 is SGHNT and CDR2 is YYREEE (reference sequence). The CDR3 length is 16 residues. The CDR3 coding sequence is TGTGCCAGCAGCTGGACTAGCGGGGGGCGATACAATGAGCAGTTCTTC. Translated: CASSWTSGGRYNEQFF. The full variable domain, completed using reference TRBV5-4 and TRBJ2-1, is ETGVTQSPTHLIKTRGQQVTLRCSSQSGHNTVSWYQQALGQGPQFIFQYYREEENGRGNFPPRFSGLQFPNYSSELNVNALELDDSALYLCASSWTSGGRYNEQFFGPGTRLTVL.